These 23 T cell receptor beta chains share one sample of origin, sequenced in a study of cytomegalovirus exposure and HLA in healthy donors. The primer mix had 60 Vbeta and 13 Jbeta primers. Profiling relied on immunoSEQ multiplex PCR, and the TCRdb table lists in-frame clones only, not all of them. This repertoire shows 90,000 to 100,000 clones, 75% to 80% found once; its top ten account for around 7.2%. The sequenced sample consisted of PBMCs. These receptors were collected from a female donor in good health and CMV-seronegative.

The V and J genes are TRBV5-6 and TRBJ2-5; a possible D gene is TRBD2 (5 bases). The CDR3 covers 13 residues. Germline assignment: CDR1 SGHDT and CDR2 YYEEEE. V lost 0 bases and J 7 bases, leaving 10 bases between the germline ends. The CDR3 DNA reads as TGTGCCAGCAGCTTGGCACTAGTCGGGACCCAGTACTTC. Residues: CASSLALVGTQYF. Complete variable domain (other parts from reference TRBV5-6 and TRBJ2-5): DAGVTQSPTHLIKTRGQQVTLRCSPKSGHDTVSWYQQALGQGPQFIFQYYEEEERQRGNFPDRFSGHQFPNYSSELNVNALLLGDSALYLCASSLALVGTQYFGPGTRLLVL.

The chain recombines TRBV13 with TRBJ2-7; TRBD2 matches at 12 bases. V lost 5 bases and J lost 5; bases outside the gene matches: 10. Germline lookup yields CDR1 PRHDT and CDR2 FYEKMQ (reference sequence). The length of the CDR3 is 16 residues. The CDR3 protein is CASSTMTSGRGNEQYF. CDR3 in DNA: TGTGCCAGCAGCACGATGACTAGCGGGAGAGGCAACGAGCAGTACTTC.

Here the CDR3 DNA reads TGTGCCAGCAGCCCCCAACCGGGACTAGCGGGAGGGAAGCAGTTCTTC. Translated, it gives CASSPQPGLAGGKQFF. The chain carries TRBV7-9 and TRBJ2-1, with 16 bases that match TRBD2. The CDR3 spans 16 residues. Germline lookup yields CDR1 SEHNR and CDR2 FQNEAQ (reference sequence). After removal of 5 bases from V and 11 bases from J, the junction contained 9 bases not matched to a gene.

The V gene is TRBV4-2, the J gene TRBJ2-7, with 9 bases lining up with TRBD2. The junction had 2 bases not matched to a gene; V was cut back by 1 base and J by 1 base. The CDR3 length is 15 residues. Germline CDR1 and CDR2: LGHNA and YNFKEQ. The CDR3 protein is CASSQVLAGSYEQYF. The CDR3 nucleotides read TGTGCCAGCAGCCAAGTGCTAGCGGGGTCCTACGAGCAGTACTTC.

The chain couples TRBV5-4 to TRBJ2-4; 7 bases match TRBD1. This CDR3 region has 15 residues. The V segment lost 3 bases and the J segment 0 bases; nucleotides outside the gene matches: 3. In germline, CDR1 is SGHNT, CDR2 YYREEE (reference sequence). CDR3 protein: CASSSGQVAKNIQYF. As DNA, the CDR3 is TGTGCCAGCAGCTCAGGACAGGTAGCCAAAAACATTCAGTACTTC.

This chain connects TRBV4-1 to TRBJ1-1; 7 bases align to TRBD1. CDR1 MGHRA and CDR2 YSYEKL come from the germline V gene. This CDR3 spans 16 amino acids. Losses at the gene ends were 0 bases for V and 0 bases for J; bases not matched to a gene: 4. DNA of the CDR3: TGCGCCAGCAGCCAAGATTACGGACAGGTGAACACTGAAGCTTTCTTT. As protein: CASSQDYGQVNTEAFF.

The rearrangement uses TRBV19 and TRBJ1-1; TRBD1 aligns across 9 bases. Germline-derived CDR1 and CDR2 are LNHDA and SQIVND (reference sequence). The CDR3 covers 15 residues. The V and J ends lost 8 bases and 3 bases, in that order; junction bases with no gene match: 10. The CDR3 is CASLHRGRGDTEAFF. The CDR3 DNA is TGTGCCAGTCTTCACAGGGGGCGCGGGGACACTGAAGCTTTCTTT.

In this sample, this clone turned up a few times. The sample contains more than one DNA sequence encoding this CDR3. V gene TRBV19 combines with J gene TRBJ1-2; 10 bases agree with TRBD1. The V segment lost 5 bases and the J segment 8 bases; nucleotides outside the gene matches: 5. The CDR3 loop spans 13 amino acids. Per the germline V gene, CDR1 is LNHDA and CDR2 is SQIVND (reference sequence). For the CDR3, the DNA is TGTGCCAGTAGTCGGGACAGGGGACAAGGCTACACCTTC. Encoded protein: CASSRDRGQGYTF.

The V call is TRBV6-5, the J call TRBJ2-1; TRBD1 is a possible D gene (6 bases). CDR1 MNHEY and CDR2 SVGAGI come from the germline V gene. Trimming took 2 bases from V and 3 from J, leaving 11 bases between them. The CDR3 sequence is 15 residues long. The CDR3 nucleotides read TGTGCCAGCAGTTACGCGGACAGCTACTACAATGAGCAGTTCTTC. This codes for CASSYADSYYNEQFF.

There are a few counts of this clone. The chain has TRBV30 and TRBJ2-7; possibly TRBD1 for D (5 bases). CDR3 length: 16 residues. V gave up 0 bases and J gave up 0 bases, with 15 bases separating them. Germline CDR1 reads GTSNPN; CDR2 reads SVGIG (reference sequence). This chain's CDR3 is CAWSVLGQGYSYEQYF. The DNA of the CDR3 is TGTGCCTGGAGTGTACTGGGGCAGGGCTACTCCTACGAGCAGTACTTC.

The chain uses TRBV6-5 and TRBJ2-2; the D gene is possibly TRBD2 (6 bases). Trimming took off 11 bases at V and 6 bases at J, with 16 bases between the two ends. This CDR3 is 13 amino acids long. Per germline, CDR1 MNHEY and CDR2 SVGAGI. The CDR3 DNA follows: TGTGCCGTTAGCGGCAGGACGCCCGGGGAGCTGTTTTTT. This codes for CAVSGRTPGELFF.

The rearrangement joins TRBV6-5 to TRBJ1-3; D is unresolved. Germline-derived CDR1 and CDR2 are MNHEY and SVGAGI. CDR3 length: 14 amino acids. V lost 6 bases and J lost 0, with 9 bases in between. Here the CDR3 reads CASRPRNSGNTIYF. DNA of the CDR3: TGTGCCAGCAGGCCCAGAAACTCTGGAAACACCATATATTTT.

This clone was picked up one time. This sequence joins TRBV15 and TRBJ1-2; D gene ambiguous. Trimming removed 4 bases from V and 2 bases from J, with 11 bases in between. Germline loops: CDR1 LNHNV, CDR2 YYDKDF (reference sequence). CDR3 length: 14 amino acids. The CDR3 DNA reads as TGTGCCACCAGCATCCAGGCCTACAACTATGGCTACACCTTC. Its translation is CATSIQAYNYGYTF. The complete variable domain, with remaining parts taken from reference TRBV15 and TRBJ1-2, reads DAMVIQNPRYQVTQFGKPVTLSCSQTLNHNVMYWYQQKSSQAPKLLFHYYDKDFNNEADTPDNFQSRRPNTSFCFLDIRSPGLGDTAMYLCATSIQAYNYGYTFGSGTRLTVV.

This clone was seen once. The genes are TRBV28 and TRBJ2-5; 9 nucleotides align to TRBD1. The CDR3 sequence is 15 residues long. Germline CDR1 reads MDHEN; CDR2 reads SYDVKM. V was pared by 4 bases and J by 3 bases, with 6 bases of the junction left unmatched. The CDR3 DNA follows: TGTGCCAGCAGTTACGCCGGGACAGGGAAAGAGACCCAGTACTTC. It specifies CASSYAGTGKETQYF.

The chain recombines TRBV7-9 with TRBJ1-1; maybe TRBD1 (5 bases). The CDR3 covers 13 residues. The V gene lost 7 bases and the J gene lost 1 base, with 10 bases spanning the gap. Per the germline V gene, CDR1 is SEHNR and CDR2 is FQNEAQ (reference sequence). The CDR3, as DNA: TGTGCCAGCAACGCCGGGGGGAACACTGAAGCTTTCTTT. The encoded protein is CASNAGGNTEAFF.

V usage is TRBV7-9 and J usage is TRBJ1-5; the match to TRBD1 covers 10 bases. Unmatched junction bases numbered 8, after V lost 4 bases and J lost 5 bases. CDR1 SEHNR and CDR2 FQNEAQ come from the germline V gene (reference sequence). This CDR3 has 16 residues. CDR3 amino acids: CASSYTGTGEYQPQHF. The CDR3 region has the DNA TGTGCCAGCAGCTATACCGGGACAGGGGAATATCAGCCCCAGCATTTT. The full variable domain, completed using reference TRBV7-9 and TRBJ1-5, is DTGVSQNPRHKITKRGQNVTFRCDPISEHNRLYWYRQTLGQGPEFLTYFQNEAQLEKSRLLSDRFSAERPKGSFSTLEIQRTEQGDSAMYLCASSYTGTGEYQPQHFGDGTRLSIL.

V and J are TRBV6-5 and TRBJ1-2; 7 bases agree with TRBD1. Unmatched junction bases numbered 7, after V lost 8 bases and J lost 1 base. This CDR3 is built from 14 residues. Germline V gives CDR1 MNHEY, CDR2 SVGAGI. The CDR3 DNA is TGTGCCAGCGCCTTCCGGGACAGTAACTATGGCTACACCTTC. Its protein product is CASAFRDSNYGYTF.

This chain joins TRBV11-2 and TRBJ2-5, with 7 bases aligning to TRBD1. Germline V lookup: CDR1 SGHAT, CDR2 FQNNGV. V shed 4 bases and J 2 bases; nucleotides not matched to a gene: 4. This CDR3 has 14 residues. CDR3 DNA: TGTGCCAGCAGCTCCCCACAGGGGCAAGAGACCCAGTACTTC. Protein: CASSSPQGQETQYF. Full variable domain (missing parts from reference TRBV11-2 and TRBJ2-5): EAGVAQSPRYKIIEKRQSVAFWCNPISGHATLYWYQQILGQGPKLLIQFQNNGVVDDSQLPKDRFSAERLKGVDSTLKIQPAKLEDSAVYLCASSSPQGQETQYFGPGTRLLVL.

This chain uses TRBV28 with TRBJ2-5, with 7 bases aligning to TRBD1. V shed 8 bases, J shed 2 bases, and the junction held 2 bases outside the gene matches. Germline V gives CDR1 MDHEN, CDR2 SYDVKM. The CDR3 sequence is 12 residues long. The CDR3 here is CASGTEQETQYF. CDR3 nucleotides: TGTGCCAGCGGGACAGAACAAGAGACCCAGTACTTC.

Only a few counts were recorded for this clone. J is TRBJ2-5 and V is TRBV5-6, with 9 bases that match TRBD2. This CDR3 comprises 16 residues. CDR1 is SGHDT and CDR2 is YYEEEE in the germline V gene. After removal of 0 bases from V and 5 bases from J, the junction contained 8 bases not matched to a gene. DNA of the CDR3: TGTGCCAGCAGCTTGGGCGGGGGGGCCGGGGTGGAGACCCAGTACTTC. Translated: CASSLGGGAGVETQYF.

V usage is TRBV5-1 and J usage is TRBJ2-6, with a weak D call TRBD2 (6 bases). The length of the CDR3 is 17 residues. Trimming left V 7 bases short and J 0 bases short, with 17 bases between. Germline CDR1 and CDR2: SGHRS and YFSETQ. The CDR3 loop reads CASSSGDHLSGANVLTF. The CDR3 DNA reads as TGCGCCAGCTCGTCGGGGGACCACCTCTCTGGGGCCAACGTCCTGACTTTC.

This clone is a singleton in its sample. The rearrangement links TRBV19 to TRBJ2-2; the match to TRBD2 covers 8 bases. Germline V gene sequence: CDR1 LNHDA, CDR2 SQIVND (reference sequence). The CDR3 runs to 15 residues. V trimming: 4 bases; J trimming: 3 bases; junction bases outside the gene matches: 4. The CDR3 spells CASSSSGAYTGELFF. The DNA for the CDR3 is TGTGCCAGTAGTAGTAGCGGGGCCTACACCGGGGAGCTGTTTTTT.

V usage is TRBV30 and J usage is TRBJ1-1, with TRBD1 identical over 8 bases. CDR3 size: 15 residues. CDR1 is GTSNPN and CDR2 is SVGIG in the germline V gene (reference sequence). V was pared by 0 bases and J by 0 bases, with 3 bases of the junction left unmatched. The CDR3 nucleotides are TGTGCCTGGAGTGTAGGACAGGGCATGAACACTGAAGCTTTCTTT. This codes for CAWSVGQGMNTEAFF.